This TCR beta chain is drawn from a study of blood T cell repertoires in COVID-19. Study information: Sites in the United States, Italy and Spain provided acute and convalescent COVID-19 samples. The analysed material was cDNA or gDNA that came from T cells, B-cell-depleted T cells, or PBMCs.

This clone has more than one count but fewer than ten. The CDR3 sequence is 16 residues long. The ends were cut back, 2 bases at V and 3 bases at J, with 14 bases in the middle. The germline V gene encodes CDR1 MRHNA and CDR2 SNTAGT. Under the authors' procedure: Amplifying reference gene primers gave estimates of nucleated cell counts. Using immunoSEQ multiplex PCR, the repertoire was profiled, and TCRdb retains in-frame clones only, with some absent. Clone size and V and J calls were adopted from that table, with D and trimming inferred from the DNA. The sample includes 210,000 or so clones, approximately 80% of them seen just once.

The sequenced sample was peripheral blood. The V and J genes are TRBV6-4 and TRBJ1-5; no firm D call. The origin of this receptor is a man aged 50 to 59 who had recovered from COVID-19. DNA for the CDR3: TGTGCCAGCAGTGACAGGTTAGGGCGGGTCAATCAGCCCCAGCATTTT. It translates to CASSDRLGRVNQPQHF.